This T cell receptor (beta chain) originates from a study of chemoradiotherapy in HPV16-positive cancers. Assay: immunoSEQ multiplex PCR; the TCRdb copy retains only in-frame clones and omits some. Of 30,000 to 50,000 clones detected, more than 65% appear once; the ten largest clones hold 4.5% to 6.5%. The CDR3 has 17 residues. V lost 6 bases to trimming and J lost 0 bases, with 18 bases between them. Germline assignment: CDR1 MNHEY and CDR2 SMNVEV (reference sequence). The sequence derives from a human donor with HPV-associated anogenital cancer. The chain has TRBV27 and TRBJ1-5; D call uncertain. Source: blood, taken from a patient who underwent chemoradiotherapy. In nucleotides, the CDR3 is TGTGCCAGCAGCCTCCTTTGGGCCCCTGATAGCAATCAGCCCCAGCATTTT. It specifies CASSLLWAPDSNQPQHF.